Listed below are T cell receptor beta chains from one sample, sequenced in a study of T cells in narcolepsy. Clones were sequenced by immunoSEQ multiplex PCR, and TCRdb holds only the in-frame ones, with some missing. The sample lists some 30,000 clones, 78% occurring once. Sequenced: CD45RA- memory CD4+ T cells from PBMCs. The receptors originated from a human donor with narcolepsy. Both conserved end residues are part of each CDR3. Fields, in order: clone size, D gene, V gene, J gene, CDR3 DNA, CDR3 protein. The D gene is left open where the match is weak. Rows give clone size only sometimes, using once, few, many, or a class for an expanded clone.

>.|TRBD1|TRBV30|TRBJ1-2
TGTGCCTGGACCATTACAGGGGGCCATGGCTACACCTTC
CAWTITGGHGYTF
>.|.|TRBV6-1|TRBJ2-7
TGTGCCAGCAGTCAATCCAGGGTTTATTACGAGCAGTACTTC
CASSQSRVYYEQYF
>once|.|TRBV5-1|TRBJ1-1
TGCGCCAGCAGCTTGTTTGGCTCCGTGGGGGGCACTGAAGCTTTCTTT
CASSLFGSVGGTEAFF
>.|.|TRBV25-1|TRBJ1-4
TGTGCCAGCAGTGAACGGCGGGGAGGCACTAATGAAAAACTGTTTTTT
CASSERRGGTNEKLFF
>.|.|TRBV7-3|TRBJ2-2
TGTGCCAGCAGCTTTAGGACACCTAACACCGGGGAGCTGTTTTTT
CASSFRTPNTGELFF
>.|TRBD1|TRBV12-5|TRBJ1-1
TGTGCTAGTGGTGCCGGGACAGGGGGCGAGACTGAAGCTTTCTTT
CASGAGTGGETEAFF
>few|.|TRBV6-1|TRBJ2-7
TGTGCCAGCAGTGCGGAAAGGAGCAGATATTACGAGCAGTACTTC
CASSAERSRYYEQYF
>few|.|TRBV6-5|TRBJ1-2
TGTGCCAGCCGTCCTGGCGTGGGGGGCGCGGATGGCTACACCTTC
CASRPGVGGADGYTF
>.|TRBD2|TRBV2|TRBJ2-1
TGTGCCAGCAGCGGAGTTCTAGCGGGGGGCCAGAGCTCCTACAATGAGCAGTTCTTC
CASSGVLAGGQSSYNEQFF
>few|.|TRBV5-1|TRBJ1-1
TGCGCCAGCAGCTCGGGTGTAAGGGGAGAAGCTTTCTTT
CASSSGVRGEAFF
>few|.|TRBV4-1|TRBJ2-2
TGCGCCAGCAGCCAAGCGGCGGCGAACACCGGGGAGCTGTTTTTT
CASSQAAANTGELFF
>.|TRBD2|TRBV5-6|TRBJ2-2
TGTGCCAGCAGCCCCATGAGACTAGCCCTTGGTGGGGAGCTGTTTTTT
CASSPMRLALGGELFF
>few|.|TRBV5-1|TRBJ2-1
TGCGCCAGCAGATCTACTCAGGCGACCGAACAGGATGAGCAGTTCTTC
CASRSTQATEQDEQFF
>.|.|TRBV15|TRBJ2-1
TGTGCCACCAGCAGAGGAGGGGGGATGTCAGCCTACAATGAGCAGTTCTTC
CATSRGGGMSAYNEQFF